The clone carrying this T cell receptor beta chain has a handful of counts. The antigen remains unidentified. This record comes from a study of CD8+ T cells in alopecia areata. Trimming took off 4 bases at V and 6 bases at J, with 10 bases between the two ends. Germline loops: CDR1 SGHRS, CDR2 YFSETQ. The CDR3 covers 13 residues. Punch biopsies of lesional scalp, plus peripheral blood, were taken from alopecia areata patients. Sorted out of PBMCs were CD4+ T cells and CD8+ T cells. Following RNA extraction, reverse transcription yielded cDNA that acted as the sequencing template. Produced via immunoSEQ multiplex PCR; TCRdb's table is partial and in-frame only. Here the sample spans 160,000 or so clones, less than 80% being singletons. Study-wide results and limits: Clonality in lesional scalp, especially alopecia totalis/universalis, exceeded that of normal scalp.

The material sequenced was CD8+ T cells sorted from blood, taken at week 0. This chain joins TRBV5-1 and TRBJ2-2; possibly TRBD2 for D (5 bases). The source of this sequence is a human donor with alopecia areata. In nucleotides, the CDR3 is TGCGCCAGCAGCCGGAGGTTGGCCGGGGAGCTGTTTTTT. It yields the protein CASSRRLAGELFF.